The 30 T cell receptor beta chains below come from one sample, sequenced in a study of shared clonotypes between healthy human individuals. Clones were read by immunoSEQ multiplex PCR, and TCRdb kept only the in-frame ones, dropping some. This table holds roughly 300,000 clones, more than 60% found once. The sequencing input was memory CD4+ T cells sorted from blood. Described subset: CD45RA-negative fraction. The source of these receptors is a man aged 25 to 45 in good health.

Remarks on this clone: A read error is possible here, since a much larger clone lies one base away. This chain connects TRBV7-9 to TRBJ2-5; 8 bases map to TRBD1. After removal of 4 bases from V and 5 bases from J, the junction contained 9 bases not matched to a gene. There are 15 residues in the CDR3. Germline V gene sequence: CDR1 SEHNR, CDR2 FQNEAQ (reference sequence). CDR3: CASSSGTGDSETQYF. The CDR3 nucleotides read TGTGCCAGCAGCTCAGGGACAGGAGATTCGGAGACCCAGTACTTC.

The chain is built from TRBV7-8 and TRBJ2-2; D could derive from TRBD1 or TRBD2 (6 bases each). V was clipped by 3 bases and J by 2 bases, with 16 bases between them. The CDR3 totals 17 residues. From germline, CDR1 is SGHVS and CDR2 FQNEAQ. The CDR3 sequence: CASSLGGSSSNTGELFF. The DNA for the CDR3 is TGTGCCAGCAGCTTGGGGGGCTCTAGCAGTAACACCGGGGAGCTGTTTTTT.

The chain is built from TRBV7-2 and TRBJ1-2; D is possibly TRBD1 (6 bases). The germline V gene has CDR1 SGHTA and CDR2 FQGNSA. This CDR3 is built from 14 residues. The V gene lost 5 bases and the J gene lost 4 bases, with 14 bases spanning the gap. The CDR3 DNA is TGTGCCAGCAGCATAGTACAGGGAGGCTATGGCTACACCTTC. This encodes CASSIVQGGYGYTF.

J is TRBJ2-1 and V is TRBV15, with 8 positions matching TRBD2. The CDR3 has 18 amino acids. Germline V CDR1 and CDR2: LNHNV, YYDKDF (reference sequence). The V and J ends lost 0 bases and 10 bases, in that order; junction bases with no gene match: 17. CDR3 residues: CATSRDRGGSAPRSEQFF. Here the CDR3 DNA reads TGTGCCACCAGCAGAGATCGGGGGGGGAGCGCCCCTCGTAGCGAGCAGTTCTTC.

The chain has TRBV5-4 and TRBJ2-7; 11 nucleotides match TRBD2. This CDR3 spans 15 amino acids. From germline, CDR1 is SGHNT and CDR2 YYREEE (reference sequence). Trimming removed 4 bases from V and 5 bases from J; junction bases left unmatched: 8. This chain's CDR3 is CASSAPTSGSHEQYF. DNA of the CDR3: TGTGCCAGCAGCGCTCCTACTAGCGGGAGCCACGAGCAGTACTTC.

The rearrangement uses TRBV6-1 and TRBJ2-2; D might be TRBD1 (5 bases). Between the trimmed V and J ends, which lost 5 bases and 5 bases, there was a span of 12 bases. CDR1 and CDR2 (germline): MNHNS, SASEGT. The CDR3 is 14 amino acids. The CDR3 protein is CASSTYRKTGELFF. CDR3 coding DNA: TGTGCCAGCAGTACCTACAGGAAGACCGGGGAGCTGTTTTTT.

This CDR3 is CASSQRDLNYGYTF. Here the CDR3 DNA reads TGTGCCAGCAGCCAACGGGACCTAAACTATGGCTACACCTTC. The chain employs TRBV4-2 and TRBJ1-2; D possibly corresponds to TRBD1 (5 bases). Germline V gene sequence: CDR1 LGHNA, CDR2 YNFKEQ. This CDR3 comprises 14 residues. Trimming pared 2 bases from V and 2 bases from J, leaving 9 bases between.

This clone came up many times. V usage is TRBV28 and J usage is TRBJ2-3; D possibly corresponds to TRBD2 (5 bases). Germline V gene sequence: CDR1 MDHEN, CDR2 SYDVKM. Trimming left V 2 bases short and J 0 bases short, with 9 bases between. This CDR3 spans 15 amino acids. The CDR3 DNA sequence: TGTGCCAGCAGTTTAAAAGCGGCCAGCACAGATACGCAGTATTTT. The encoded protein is CASSLKAASTDTQYF.

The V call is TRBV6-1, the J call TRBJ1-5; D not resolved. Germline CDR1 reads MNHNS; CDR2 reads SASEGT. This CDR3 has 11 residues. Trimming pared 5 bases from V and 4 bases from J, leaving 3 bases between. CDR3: CASSFNQPQHF. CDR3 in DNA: TGTGCCAGCAGTTTTAATCAGCCCCAGCATTTT.

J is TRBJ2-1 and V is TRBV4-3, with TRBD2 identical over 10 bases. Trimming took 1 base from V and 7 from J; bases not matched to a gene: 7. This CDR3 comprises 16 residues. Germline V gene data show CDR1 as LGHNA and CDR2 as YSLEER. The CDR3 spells CASSQAPAGGPNEQFF. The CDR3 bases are TGCGCCAGCAGCCAAGCGCCAGCGGGAGGGCCGAATGAGCAGTTCTTC.

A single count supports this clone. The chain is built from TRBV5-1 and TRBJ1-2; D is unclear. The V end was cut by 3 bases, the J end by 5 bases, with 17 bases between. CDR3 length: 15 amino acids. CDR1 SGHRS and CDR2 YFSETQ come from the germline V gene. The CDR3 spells CASSSDNLLTYGYTF. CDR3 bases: TGCGCCAGCAGCTCCGACAACTTACTCACGTATGGCTACACCTTC. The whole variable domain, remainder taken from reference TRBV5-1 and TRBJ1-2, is KAGVTQTPRYLIKTRGQQVTLSCSPISGHRSVSWYQQTPGQGLQFLFEYFSETQRNKGNFPGRFSGRQFSNSRSEMNVSTLELGDSALYLCASSSDNLLTYGYTFGSGTRLTVV.

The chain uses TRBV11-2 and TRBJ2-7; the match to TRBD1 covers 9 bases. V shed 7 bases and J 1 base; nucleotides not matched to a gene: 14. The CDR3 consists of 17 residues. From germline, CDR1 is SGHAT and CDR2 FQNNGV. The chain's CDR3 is CASNSGTGNRFSYEQYF. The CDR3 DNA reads TGTGCCAGCAACTCCGGGACAGGGAATAGGTTTTCCTACGAGCAGTACTTC.

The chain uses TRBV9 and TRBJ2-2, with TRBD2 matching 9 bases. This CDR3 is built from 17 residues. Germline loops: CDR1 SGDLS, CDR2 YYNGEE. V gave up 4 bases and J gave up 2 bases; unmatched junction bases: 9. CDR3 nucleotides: TGTGCCAGCAGCTCGCGAGTAGCGGGAGCTAACACCGGGGAGCTGTTTTTT. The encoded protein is CASSSRVAGANTGELFF.

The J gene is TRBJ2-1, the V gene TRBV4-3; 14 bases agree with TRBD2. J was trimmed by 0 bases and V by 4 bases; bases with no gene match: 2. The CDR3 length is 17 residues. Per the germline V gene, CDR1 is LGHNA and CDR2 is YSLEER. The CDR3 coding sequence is TGCGCCAGCAGCCGGGGGACTAGCGGGAGCTCCTACAATGAGCAGTTCTTC. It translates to CASSRGTSGSSYNEQFF.

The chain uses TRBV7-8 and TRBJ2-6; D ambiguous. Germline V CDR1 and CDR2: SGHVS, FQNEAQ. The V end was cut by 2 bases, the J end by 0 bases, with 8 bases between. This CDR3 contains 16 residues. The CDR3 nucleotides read TGTGCCAGCAGCTTATCGGCAGTCTCTGGGGCCAACGTCCTGACTTTC. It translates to CASSLSAVSGANVLTF.

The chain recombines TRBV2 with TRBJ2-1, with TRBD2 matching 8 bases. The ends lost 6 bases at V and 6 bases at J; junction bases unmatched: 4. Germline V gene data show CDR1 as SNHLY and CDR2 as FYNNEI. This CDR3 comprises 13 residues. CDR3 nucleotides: TGTGCCAGCAGGGAGCGGGGGAGCAATGAGCAGTTCTTC. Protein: CASRERGSNEQFF.

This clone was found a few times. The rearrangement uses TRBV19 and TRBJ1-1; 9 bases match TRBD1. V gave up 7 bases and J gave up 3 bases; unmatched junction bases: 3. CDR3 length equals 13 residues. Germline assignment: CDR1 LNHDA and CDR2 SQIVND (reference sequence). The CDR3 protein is CASIQGAYTEAFF. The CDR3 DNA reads TGTGCCAGTATACAGGGGGCGTACACTGAAGCTTTCTTT.

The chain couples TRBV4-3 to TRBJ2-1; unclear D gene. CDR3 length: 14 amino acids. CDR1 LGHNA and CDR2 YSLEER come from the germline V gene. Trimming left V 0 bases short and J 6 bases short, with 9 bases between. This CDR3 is CASSQEDASNEQFF. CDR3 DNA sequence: TGCGCCAGCAGCCAAGAAGACGCGTCCAATGAGCAGTTCTTC.

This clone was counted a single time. CDR3 region: CASSEQAGFNGELFF. The DNA of the CDR3 is TGTGCCAGCAGTGAACAAGCAGGGTTTAACGGGGAGCTGTTTTTT. This rearrangement joins TRBV6-1 to TRBJ2-2; tentative D call: TRBD1 (5 bases). This CDR3 spans 15 amino acids. The germline CDR1 and CDR2 sequences are MNHNS and SASEGT. Trimming removed 2 bases at V and 7 bases at J, with 14 bases between.

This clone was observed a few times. In DNA, the CDR3 is TGTGCCAGCACCCTCGGAGGGGCGCTTTCAAATGAGCAGTTCTTC. Protein sequence: CASTLGGALSNEQFF. This rearrangement joins TRBV28 to TRBJ2-1, with a weak D call TRBD2 (6 bases). V was clipped by 7 bases and J by 7 bases, with 20 bases between them. The CDR3 contains 15 residues. CDR1 and CDR2 from the germline V gene are MDHEN and SYDVKM.

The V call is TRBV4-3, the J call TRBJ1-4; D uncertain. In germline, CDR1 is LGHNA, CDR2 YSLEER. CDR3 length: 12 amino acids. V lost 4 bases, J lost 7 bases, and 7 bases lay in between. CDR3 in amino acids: CASSLLGEKLFF. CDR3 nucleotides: TGCGCCAGCAGCCTACTCGGTGAAAAACTGTTTTTT.

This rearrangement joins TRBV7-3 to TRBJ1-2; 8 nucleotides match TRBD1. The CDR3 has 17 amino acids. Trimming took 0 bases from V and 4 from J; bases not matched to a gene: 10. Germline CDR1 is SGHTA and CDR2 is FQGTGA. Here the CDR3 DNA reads TGTGCCAGCAGCTTAACTTCGGCAGGGGGCCGCGGCTATGGCTACACCTTC. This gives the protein CASSLTSAGGRGYGYTF.

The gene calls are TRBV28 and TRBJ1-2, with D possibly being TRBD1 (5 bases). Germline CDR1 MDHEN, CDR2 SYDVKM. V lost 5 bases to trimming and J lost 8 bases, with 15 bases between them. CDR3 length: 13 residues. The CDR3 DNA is TGTGCCAGCAGTCCGGGACGAAGGACCGGCTACACCTTC. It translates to CASSPGRRTGYTF.

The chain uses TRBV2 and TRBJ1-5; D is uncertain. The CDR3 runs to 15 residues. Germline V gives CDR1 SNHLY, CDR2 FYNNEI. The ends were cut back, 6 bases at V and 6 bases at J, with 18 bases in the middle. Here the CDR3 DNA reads TGTGCCAGCAGCGACCTCTTTCGTCTAAGTCAGCCCCAGCATTTT. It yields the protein CASSDLFRLSQPQHF. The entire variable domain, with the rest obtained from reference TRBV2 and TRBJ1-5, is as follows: EPEVTQTPSHQVTQMGQEVILRCVPISNHLYFYWYRQILGQKVEFLVSFYNNEISEKSEIFDDQFSVERPDGSNFTLKIRSTKLEDSAMYFCASSDLFRLSQPQHFGDGTRLSIL.

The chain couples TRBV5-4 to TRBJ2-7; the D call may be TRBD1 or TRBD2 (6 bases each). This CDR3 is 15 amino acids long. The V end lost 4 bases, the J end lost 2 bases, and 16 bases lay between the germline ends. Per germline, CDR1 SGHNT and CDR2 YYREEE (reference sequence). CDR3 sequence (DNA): TGTGCCAGCAGCCCGGGGGCCAGGGGCACCTACGAGCAGTACTTC. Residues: CASSPGARGTYEQYF.

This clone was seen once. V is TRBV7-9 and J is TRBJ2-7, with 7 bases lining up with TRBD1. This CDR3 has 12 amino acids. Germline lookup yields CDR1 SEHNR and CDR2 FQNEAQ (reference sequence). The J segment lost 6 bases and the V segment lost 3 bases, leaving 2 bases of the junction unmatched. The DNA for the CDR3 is TGTGCCAGCAGCTTTTCAGGGGGCGAGCAGTACTTC. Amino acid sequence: CASSFSGGEQYF.

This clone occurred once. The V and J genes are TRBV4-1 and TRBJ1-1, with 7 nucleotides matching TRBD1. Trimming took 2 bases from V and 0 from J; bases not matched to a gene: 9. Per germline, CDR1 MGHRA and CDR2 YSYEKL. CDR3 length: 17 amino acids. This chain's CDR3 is CASSQTRDRVVNTEAFF. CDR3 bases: TGCGCCAGCAGCCAAACCAGAGACAGGGTTGTGAACACTGAAGCTTTCTTT.

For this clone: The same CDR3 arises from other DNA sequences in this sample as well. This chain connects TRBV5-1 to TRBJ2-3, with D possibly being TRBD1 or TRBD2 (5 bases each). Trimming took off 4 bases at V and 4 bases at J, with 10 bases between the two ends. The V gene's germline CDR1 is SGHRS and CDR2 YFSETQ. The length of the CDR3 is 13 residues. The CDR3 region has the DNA TGCGCCAGCAGCCTCCAGGGAGCAGATACGCAGTATTTT. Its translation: CASSLQGADTQYF.

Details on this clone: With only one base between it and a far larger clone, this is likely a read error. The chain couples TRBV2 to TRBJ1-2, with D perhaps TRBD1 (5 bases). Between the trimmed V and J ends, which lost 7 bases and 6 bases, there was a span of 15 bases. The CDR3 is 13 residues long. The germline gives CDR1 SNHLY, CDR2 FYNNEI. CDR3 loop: CASIRDGADGYTF. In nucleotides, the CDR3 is TGTGCCAGCATCCGAGACGGGGCTGATGGCTACACCTTC.

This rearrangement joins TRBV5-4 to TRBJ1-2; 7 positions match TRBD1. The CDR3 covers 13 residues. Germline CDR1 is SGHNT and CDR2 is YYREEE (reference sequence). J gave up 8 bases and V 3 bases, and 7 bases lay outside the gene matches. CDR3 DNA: TGTGCCAGCAGCTACACAGGGGCTGGCGGCTACACCTTC. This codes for CASSYTGAGGYTF.